This TCR beta chain was obtained from a study of OX40 agonist ivuxolimab in advanced cancers. Study background: Every patient in dose escalation had hepatocellular carcinoma, melanoma, renal cell or head and neck cancer.

Comments on this clone: Its antigen is undetermined.

The study's findings and limits: Antigen specificity was not determined for the expanded peripheral T cells.

Repertoires were generated with immunoSEQ multiplex PCR, while TCRdb's copy carries only in-frame clones and drops some. The table records some 10,000 clones, less than 90% of them present only once. The CDR3 totals 14 residues. The V gene's germline CDR1 is SGHTA and CDR2 FQGNSA. V was shortened by 3 bases and J by 3 bases, with 9 bases between the two germline ends. The sequencing used CD4+ or CD8+ T cells sorted from blood, collected in a trial of the OX40 agonist ivuxolimab. The gene calls are TRBV7-2 and TRBJ2-1; tentatively, D is TRBD2 (6 bases). This receptor was taken from an adult with an advanced solid tumor such as melanoma, head and neck, liver or kidney cancer. The DNA of the CDR3 is TGTGCCAGCAGCTTCGGGACTGGCTACAATGAGCAGTTCTTC. This gives the protein CASSFGTGYNEQFF.